These T cell receptor beta chains were read from a single sample in a study of Ad26.COV2.S vaccination and SARS-CoV-2 variants. The table came from immunoSEQ multiplex PCR; TCRdb's copy has only in-frame clones and leaves some out. Of about 400,000 clones in the sample, about 92% were seen once. The sequenced sample was peripheral blood, obtained in a trial of Ad26.COV2.S vaccine versus placebo. Receptor source: a person between 18 and 65 years old who received the Ad26.COV2.S COVID-19 vaccine or a placebo. CDR3s include the opening cysteine and the closing phenylalanine or tryptophan. A D gene is named only where the DNA matches it firmly. For some rows the clone size is stated as once, few or many, or as a class when expanded; others skip it.

clone size	V gene	J gene	D gene	CDR3 protein	CDR3 DNA
.	TRBV19	TRBJ1-1	.	CASNSGGATRAAFF	TGTGCCAGTAACTCAGGAGGGGCGACAAGGGCTGCTTTCTTT
.	TRBV7-2	TRBJ2-5	.	CASSLAPDGTQYF	TGTGCCAGCAGCTTAGCGCCCGACGGGACCCAGTACTTC
.	TRBV5-4	TRBJ1-1	TRBD1	CASSLVRGPNTEAFF	TGTGCCAGCAGCTTGGTCAGGGGGCCGAACACTGAAGCTTTCTTT
once	TRBV5-1	TRBJ2-3	TRBD2	CASSFPSTSGGARGTDTQYF	TGCGCCAGCAGCTTCCCCTCCACTAGCGGGGGGGCCCGGGGGACAGATACGCAGTATTTT
.	TRBV7-9	TRBJ1-1	.	CASSLVGRVTTEAFF	TGTGCCAGCAGCTTAGTGGGCAGGGTTACCACTGAAGCTTTCTTT
.	TRBV4-1	TRBJ1-1	.	CASSSRTTNTEAFF	TGCGCCAGCAGCTCCCGGACAACGAACACTGAAGCTTTCTTT
.	TRBV6-2/TRBV6-3	TRBJ2-2	TRBD1	CASSTVRTGGASRAGELFF	TGTGCCAGCAGCACCGTGAGGACAGGGGGCGCGTCTAGGGCCGGGGAGCTGTTTTTT
.	TRBV28	TRBJ1-3	.	CASIPLGAGNTIYF	TGTGCCAGCATCCCCCTCGGCGCTGGAAACACCATATATTTT
.	TRBV7-6	TRBJ2-7	TRBD1	CASSLAGTGIYEQYF	TGTGCCAGCAGCTTAGCGGGGACAGGGATCTACGAGCAGTACTTC
.	TRBV7-9	TRBJ1-6	.	CASSLTGTYYNSPLHF	TGTGCCAGCAGCTTAACCGGGACTTACTATAATTCACCCCTCCACTTT
.	TRBV19	TRBJ2-7	TRBD1	CASTPTGGIYEQYF	TGTGCCAGTACCCCGACAGGGGGCATCTACGAGCAGTACTTC
.	TRBV7-9	TRBJ1-1	TRBD1	CASSLGLRDRGPNTEAFF	TGTGCCAGCAGCTTAGGCCTCCGGGACAGGGGTCCGAACACTGAAGCTTTCTTT
.	TRBV19	TRBJ1-1	.	CASSMGRNEAFF	TGTGCCAGTAGTATGGGACGAAACGAAGCTTTCTTT
.	TRBV12-3/TRBV12-4	TRBJ2-3	.	CASSFRSTDTQYF	TGTGCCAGCAGTTTCCGGTCCACAGATACGCAGTATTTT
.	TRBV5-5	TRBJ1-4	.	CASTSDATNEKLFF	TGTGCCAGCACAAGCGATGCAACTAATGAAAAACTGTTTTTT
.	TRBV9	TRBJ2-1	.	CASSLEDGGFNEQFF	TGTGCCAGCAGCCTTGAGGACGGGGGATTCAATGAGCAGTTCTTC
.	TRBV9	TRBJ2-7	TRBD2	CASSPSAGASYEQYF	TGTGCCAGCAGCCCATCAGCGGGGGCTTCCTACGAGCAGTACTTC
few	TRBV10-3	TRBJ2-5	TRBD2	CAISESGGTRGETQYF	TGTGCCATCAGTGAGTCGGGCGGGACTAGGGGAGAGACCCAGTACTTC
few	TRBV18	TRBJ1-5	.	CASSPDRGQPQHF	TGTGCCAGCTCACCAGATAGGGGTCAGCCCCAGCATTTT
.	TRBV4-3	TRBJ1-4	.	CASSQVDLRSGREKLFF	TGCGCCAGCAGCCAAGTAGATTTAAGGTCGGGTCGTGAAAAACTGTTTTTT
.	TRBV3-1/TRBV3-2	TRBJ1-6	.	CASSQDNSPLHF	TGTGCCAGCAGCCAAGATAATTCACCCCTCCACTTT
once	TRBV4-1	TRBJ1-2	.	CASSQDGSYGYTF	TGCGCCAGCAGCCAAGATGGCAGCTATGGCTACACCTTC
once	TRBV6-2/TRBV6-3	TRBJ2-3	.	CASSYGGIASTEYF	TGTGCCAGCAGTTACGGTGGGATAGCAAGCACGGAGTATTTT
.	TRBV21-1	TRBJ2-3	.	CASSKDERQKEGTDTQYF	TGTGCCAGCAGCAAAGATGAGCGCCAAAAGGAGGGCACAGATACGCAGTATTTT
.	TRBV6-5	TRBJ2-5	.	CASSYPYGFWTQYF	TGTGCCAGCAGTTACCCCTACGGGTTTTGGACCCAGTACTTC
.	TRBV5-1	TRBJ2-5	.	CASSFPAGGKETQYF	TGCGCCAGCAGCTTTCCTGCCGGTGGGAAGGAGACCCAGTACTTC
.	TRBV28	TRBJ2-7	.	CASSPTKWGSTYEQYF	TGTGCCAGCAGCCCGACCAAGTGGGGTAGCACCTACGAGCAGTACTTC
.	TRBV15	TRBJ2-5	TRBD2	CATSRGLADQETQYF	TGTGCCACCAGCAGAGGACTAGCGGACCAAGAGACCCAGTACTTC
.	TRBV28	TRBJ1-4	.	CASSLYGGDSEKLFF	TGTGCCAGCAGTTTATATGGGGGCGATAGTGAAAAACTGTTTTTT
.	TRBV12-3/TRBV12-4	TRBJ2-5	.	CASSFDHETQYF	TGTGCCAGCAGTTTCGATCATGAGACCCAGTACTTC
.	TRBV12-3/TRBV12-4	TRBJ1-1	.	CASSFPGTEAFF	TGTGCCAGCAGTTTTCCGGGGACTGAAGCTTTCTTT
.	TRBV2	TRBJ1-5	.	CASSRAARINQPQHF	TGTGCCAGCAGTAGGGCAGCCAGGATAAATCAGCCCCAGCATTTT
.	TRBV28	TRBJ1-1	.	CASSLLQAEAFF	TGTGCCAGCAGTTTATTACAGGCGGAAGCTTTCTTT
.	TRBV6-5	TRBJ2-7	.	CASSTPNAEQYF	TGTGCCAGCTCAACCCCTAATGCCGAGCAGTACTTC
.	TRBV6-6	TRBJ2-7	.	CASRRASEQYF	TGTGCCAGCAGGCGAGCTAGCGAGCAGTACTTC
once	TRBV10-2	TRBJ1-1	.	CASSGQEYPNTEAFF	TGCGCCAGCAGTGGCCAGGAATATCCGAACACTGAAGCTTTCTTT
.	TRBV7-9	TRBJ1-4	.	CASSLLGGREKLFF	TGTGCCAGCAGCTTACTCGGGGGGCGTGAAAAACTGTTTTTT
.	TRBV6-2/TRBV6-3	TRBJ1-5	.	CASSPGDRGSWPQHF	TGTGCCAGCAGTCCCGGTGACAGAGGGAGTTGGCCCCAGCATTTT